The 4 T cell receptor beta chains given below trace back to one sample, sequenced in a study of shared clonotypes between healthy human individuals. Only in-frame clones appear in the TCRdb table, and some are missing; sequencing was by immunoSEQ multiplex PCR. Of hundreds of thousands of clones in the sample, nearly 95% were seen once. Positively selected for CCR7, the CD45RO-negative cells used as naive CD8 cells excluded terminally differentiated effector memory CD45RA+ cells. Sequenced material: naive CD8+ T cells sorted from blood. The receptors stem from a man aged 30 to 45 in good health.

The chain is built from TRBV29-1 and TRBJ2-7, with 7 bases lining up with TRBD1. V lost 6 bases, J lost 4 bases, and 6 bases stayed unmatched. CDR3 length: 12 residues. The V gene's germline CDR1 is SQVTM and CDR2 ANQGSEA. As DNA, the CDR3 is TGCAGCGTACAGACAGGGCGTTACGAGCAGTACTTC. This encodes CSVQTGRYEQYF.

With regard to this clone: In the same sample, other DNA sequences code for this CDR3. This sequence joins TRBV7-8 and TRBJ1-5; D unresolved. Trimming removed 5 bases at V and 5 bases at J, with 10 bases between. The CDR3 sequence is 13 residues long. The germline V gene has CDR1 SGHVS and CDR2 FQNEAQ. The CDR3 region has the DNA TGTGCCAGCAGCCTCGGACGGGATCAGCCCCAGCATTTT. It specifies CASSLGRDQPQHF.

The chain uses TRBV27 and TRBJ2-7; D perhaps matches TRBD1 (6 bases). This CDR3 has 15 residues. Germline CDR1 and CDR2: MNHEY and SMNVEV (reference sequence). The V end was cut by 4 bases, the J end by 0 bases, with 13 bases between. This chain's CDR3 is CASSWAGTSSYEQYF. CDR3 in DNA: TGTGCCAGCAGTTGGGCCGGGACATCCTCCTACGAGCAGTACTTC.

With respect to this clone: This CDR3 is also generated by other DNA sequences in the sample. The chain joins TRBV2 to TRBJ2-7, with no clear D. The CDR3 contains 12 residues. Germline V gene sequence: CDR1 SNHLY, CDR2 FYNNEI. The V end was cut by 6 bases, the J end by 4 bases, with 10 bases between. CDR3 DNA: TGTGCCAGCAGAGGCGGCCGATACGAGCAGTACTTC. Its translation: CASRGGRYEQYF.